This TCR beta chain derives from a study of blood T cell repertoires in COVID-19. TCRdb's table, derived via immunoSEQ multiplex PCR, lists solely in-frame clones and lacks some. The data contain 280,000 or so clones, over 75% of them singletons. Looked up from germline, CDR1 is KGHDR and CDR2 is SFDVKD. Germline trimming cut 5 bases from V and 0 bases from J; bases unmatched to any gene: 18. This CDR3 region has 20 residues. The V and J genes are TRBV24-1 and TRBJ1-3; 7 nucleotides agree with TRBD1. The sequence derives from a human donor in a cohort sampled during active COVID-19. Sequencing was done on a sample of peripheral blood. CDR3 coding DNA: TGTGCCACCAGTGGTCTGGACTTCACCTCTTCAGGGGGCTCTGGAAACACCATATATTTT. Its translation: CATSGLDFTSSGGSGNTIYF.